This T cell receptor beta chain was sequenced during a study of CD8+CD57+ T cells in acquired aplastic anemia listed by TCRdb under 2018. Some background on the complete study: On average, sorted CD4+ and CD8+ cells yielded 2.5 to 3.5 ug of extracted DNA, with a range of roughly 0.17 to 27.4 ug. An average of approximately 9.8 million reads for CD4+ cells and approximately 11 million reads for CD8+ cells was obtained from healthy donor samples. What the research found in general, with its limitations: Roughly 29 CD8+ CDR3 sequences were found in both patients and controls but appeared to be highly expressed in patients and within the immunodominant clones of the patients. Between patients and healthy controls, no significant difference in CD8+ Simpson's diversity was found (P=0.060).

In this study, sorted CD4+ and CD8+ T cells from the blood of healthy subjects and of severe aplastic anemia patients had their TCR repertoires deep-sequenced. Ficoll-Paque density gradient centrifugation was used to isolate peripheral blood mononuclear cells. Before DNA was extracted, CD4+ and CD8+ T cells were sorted using either FACS or magnetic beads. This clonotype showed up many times. No cognate antigen has been identified for it. Base quality data are lacking; no much larger clone is found one base away. Genomic DNA was used as template for profiling of TCR beta VDJ combinations and CDR3 sequences. TCR repertoire sequencing was run on an Illumina HiSeq 2000. The published analysis was carried out like this. TRBV/TRBJ rearrangement plots, CDR3 size and DJ length profiles, and Simpson's diversity index were used to evaluate the repertoires. Whichever DNA sequence was most abundant in the deep sequencing data was defined as the immunodominant clone. CDR3 amino acid sequences were checked for sharing across subjects and were also compared against the VDJdb database and published repertoires. TCRdb reanalyzed the raw reads on its own, using fastp at Q25 for trimming and MiXCR for clone calling, and kept in-frame beta chains. Rows are combined by CDR3 protein, so each entry shows the most common genes and DNA. The V and J calls were determined by TCRdb, not by the authors. The sample profile shows more than 150,000 distinct CDR3 sequences; 40% to 55% of them were found once. The ten largest make up about 2.9% of the sample.

Sequencing was done on a sample of sorted CD4+, CD8+, or CD8+CD57+ T cells (not recorded which) from PBMCs. The TCR sequence derives from a human donor in good health.

The CDR3 sequence is CASSESRRGRGKENVAGTQYF. The nucleotide sequence reads TGCGCCAGCAGTGAGTCGAGAAGGGGTAGGGGGAAGGAGAACGTTGCTGGGACCCAGTACTTC. The receptor chain draws on TRBV10-1 and TRBJ2-5; the D segment could be TRBD1, given 6 matching bases. The germline V gene encodes CDR1 WNHNN and CDR2 SYGVQD (reference sequence). The CDR3, from cysteine to phenylalanine, totals 21 residues. Only the CDR3 part of the read is kept: 63 bases, read in frame from the first base. The V and J ends are trimmed by 0 bases and 7 bases, leaving 33 bases between them.